Each of the 13 T cell receptor beta chains below was sequenced from the same sample in a study of shared clonotypes between healthy human individuals. Sequencing used immunoSEQ multiplex PCR; TCRdb keeps in-frame clones, though not all of them. The sample has millions of clones; over 85% are singletons. Sequenced sample: naive CD4+ T cells sorted from blood. The subset was: CD45RA+ positively selected. The receptors stem from a man aged 18 to 35 in good health.

CDR3 residues: CASSLVYNSPLHF. As DNA, the CDR3 is TGTGCCAGCAGCTTAGTATATAATTCACCCCTCCACTTT. J is TRBJ1-6 and V is TRBV11-2, with D hard to call. The CDR3 spans 13 residues. CDR1 is SGHAT, CDR2 FQNNGV, per germline. V was clipped by 1 base and J by 4 bases, with 2 bases between them.

The gene calls are TRBV5-6 and TRBJ2-5, with D maybe TRBD2 (6 bases). V lost 4 bases, J lost 1 base, and 11 bases lay in between. Germline V gives CDR1 SGHDT, CDR2 YYEEEE. CDR3 size: 14 residues. The CDR3: CASSPRRGQETQYF. Written as DNA, the CDR3 is TGTGCCAGCAGCCCGAGGCGGGGCCAAGAGACCCAGTACTTC.

The genes are TRBV7-8 and TRBJ2-3; D unresolved. This CDR3 comprises 12 residues. Trimming took 0 bases from V and 5 from J, leaving 3 bases between them. CDR1 is SGHVS and CDR2 is FQNEAQ in the germline V gene. CDR3 amino acids: CASSLALDTQYF. CDR3 DNA: TGTGCCAGCAGCTTAGCGCTAGATACGCAGTATTTT.

The V and J genes are TRBV18 and TRBJ2-5, with a possible D match to TRBD1 (5 bases). The CDR3 extends over 16 amino acids. The ends were cut back, 4 bases at V and 0 bases at J, with 15 bases in the middle. Germline CDR1 and CDR2: KGHSH and LQKENI. CDR3 region: CASSHPGSPNQETQYF. The CDR3 nucleotides are TGTGCCAGCTCACATCCAGGGTCGCCCAACCAAGAGACCCAGTACTTC.

This clone came up once. The CDR3 is CASSPGQGARDTQYF. In nucleotides, the CDR3 is TGTGCCAGCAGCCCTGGCCAGGGGGCGCGAGATACGCAGTATTTT. The V call is TRBV5-8, the J call TRBJ2-3; 8 bases map to TRBD1. The CDR3 is made up of 15 amino acids. Germline V gene lookup returns CDR1 SGHTS and CDR2 YDEGEE. Trimming cost V 4 bases and J 5 bases; bases outside gene matches: 9.

V usage is TRBV4-1 and J usage is TRBJ2-3; D gene uncertain. Germline CDR1 MGHRA, CDR2 YSYEKL. Between the trimmed V and J ends, which lost 1 base and 2 bases, there was a span of 10 bases. There are 15 residues in the CDR3. The CDR3 region has the DNA TGCGCCAGCAGCCAAGTTGATAGGCTCACAGATACGCAGTATTTT. It yields the protein CASSQVDRLTDTQYF.

Comment on this clone: Other DNA sequences of this sample code for an identical CDR3. Here the CDR3 DNA reads TGCGCCAGCAGCTTGGGGGGGACCGTGAACACTGAAGCTTTCTTT. It is translated as CASSLGGTVNTEAFF. The V and J genes are TRBV5-1 and TRBJ1-1; tentatively, D is TRBD1 (5 bases). The CDR3 is 15 amino acids. CDR1 and CDR2 from the germline V gene are SGHRS and YFSETQ. V gave up 0 bases and J gave up 0 bases, with 9 bases separating them. The whole variable domain, filled in from reference TRBV5-1 and TRBJ1-1, reads KAGVTQTPRYLIKTRGQQVTLSCSPISGHRSVSWYQQTPGQGLQFLFEYFSETQRNKGNFPGRFSGRQFSNSRSEMNVSTLELGDSALYLCASSLGGTVNTEAFFGQGTRLTVV.

The rearrangement joins TRBV6-5 to TRBJ1-5; maybe TRBD1 (5 bases). V was trimmed by 2 bases and J by 5 bases, leaving 10 bases between them. CDR3 length: 14 residues. Germline CDR1 and CDR2: MNHEY and SVGAGI. CDR3 loop: CASSYIGGDQPQHF. The DNA of the CDR3 is TGTGCCAGCAGTTACATCGGGGGGGATCAGCCCCAGCATTTT.

Of note for this clone: The same CDR3 also results from other DNA sequences found in this sample. The rearrangement uses TRBV30 and TRBJ2-1; D possibly corresponds to TRBD1 (5 bases). The CDR3 is made up of 11 amino acids. The V gene's germline CDR1 is GTSNPN and CDR2 SVGIG (reference sequence). Trimming left V 0 bases short and J 9 bases short, with 6 bases between. The CDR3 is CAWSVRGEQFF. CDR3 bases: TGTGCCTGGAGTGTAAGGGGTGAGCAGTTCTTC.

The chain links TRBV25-1 to TRBJ1-4; no definite D call. The CDR3 has 15 residues. V gave up 3 bases and J gave up 0 bases, with 8 bases separating them. Germline lookup yields CDR1 MGHDK and CDR2 SYGVNS. The CDR3, as DNA: TGTGCCAGCAGTGATTGGGCCGCAACTAATGAAAAACTGTTTTTT. Protein product: CASSDWAATNEKLFF.

This clone was seen just once. The chain recombines TRBV27 with TRBJ1-2, with D possibly TRBD1 on 6 matching bases. The V gene's germline CDR1 is MNHEY and CDR2 SMNVEV (reference sequence). The CDR3 sequence is 15 residues long. V was pared by 0 bases and J by 5 bases, with 13 bases between. CDR3 protein: CASSLSAAGVYGYTF. The CDR3 DNA reads as TGTGCCAGCAGTTTATCGGCGGCAGGGGTATATGGCTACACCTTC.

V usage is TRBV6-5 and J usage is TRBJ1-2; 7 bases align to TRBD1. Per germline, CDR1 MNHEY and CDR2 SVGAGI. The CDR3 totals 15 residues. With 2 bases clipped from V and 4 bases from J, the junction kept 7 bases outside the gene matches. The DNA of the CDR3 is TGTGCCAGCAGTTACGGTACAGGGGTCCCCTATGGCTACACCTTC. This encodes CASSYGTGVPYGYTF.

The chain joins TRBV7-3 to TRBJ2-5; perhaps TRBD1 as D (5 bases). The CDR3 totals 14 residues. Trimming removed 5 bases at V and 5 bases at J, with 15 bases between. CDR1 and CDR2 from the germline V gene are SGHTA and FQGTGA. The CDR3 nucleotides read TGTGCCAGCAGCCCACAAGGACACGGGGAGACCCAGTACTTC. This translates into CASSPQGHGETQYF.